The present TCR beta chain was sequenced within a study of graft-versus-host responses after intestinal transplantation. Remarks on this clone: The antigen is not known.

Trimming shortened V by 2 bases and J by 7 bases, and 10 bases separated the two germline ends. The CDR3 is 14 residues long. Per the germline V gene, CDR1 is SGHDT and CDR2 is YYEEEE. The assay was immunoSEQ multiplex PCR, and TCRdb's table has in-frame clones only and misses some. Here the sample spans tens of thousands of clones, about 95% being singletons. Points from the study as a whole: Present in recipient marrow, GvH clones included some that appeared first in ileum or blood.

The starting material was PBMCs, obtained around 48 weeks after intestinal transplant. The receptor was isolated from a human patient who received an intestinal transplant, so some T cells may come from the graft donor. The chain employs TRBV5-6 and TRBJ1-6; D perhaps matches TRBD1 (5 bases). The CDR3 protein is CASSFRDANSPLHF. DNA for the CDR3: TGTGCCAGCAGCTTCAGGGACGCCAATTCACCCCTCCACTTT.